The rows below give T cell receptor beta chains drawn from one sample of a study of blood T cells in healthy people across ages. Each CDR3 protein gets one entry after TCRdb re-called the 5' RACE reads with MiXCR. The sample shows around 870,000 distinct CDR3 sequences, around 26% of them seen only once. Sequenced: blood. The receptors were sampled from a woman older than 75 in good health. CDR3s include the opening cysteine and the closing phenylalanine or tryptophan.

>TRBJ2-7|TRBV28
CASSSLAGPFEQYF
>TRBJ2-1|TRBV20-1
CSARGGAESYNEQFF
>TRBJ1-6|TRBV20-1
CSARDIQGSSSPLHF
>TRBJ2-1|TRBV27
CASSKGTSGNEQFF
>TRBJ2-2|TRBV5-6
CASTSRKRGGTGELFF
>TRBJ2-5|TRBV20-1
CSANRDPGGETQYF
>TRBJ2-1|TRBV6-2/TRBV6-3
CASRLAGPLSSYNEQFF
>TRBJ2-3|TRBV24-1
CATSDQPSTASTDTQYF
>TRBJ1-4|TRBV7-9
CASSLAGPGREKLFF
>TRBJ1-2|TRBV4-3
CASSQVSRATNYGYTF
>TRBJ2-7|TRBV20-1
CSANGQGPTPWEQYF
>TRBJ2-3|TRBV7-2
CASSSSGGRTDTQYF
>TRBJ2-5|TRBV7-9
CASLRPGEETQYF
>TRBJ1-6|TRBV5-5
CASSRPGQGVNSPLHF
>TRBJ1-2|TRBV18
CASSPFDGNYGYTF
>TRBJ2-5|TRBV6-6
CASSSQGGPSETQYF
>TRBJ1-2|TRBV12-3/TRBV12-4
CASSFRGGHTF
>TRBJ2-3|TRBV11-2
CASSQLAGGRADTQYF
>TRBJ1-6|TRBV3-1
CASSLYGSSYNSPLHF
>TRBJ1-2|TRBV20-1
CSAGGGPGGHTF
>TRBJ2-4|TRBV20-1
CSANAPLAKNIQYF
>TRBJ2-2|TRBV5-5
CASSLQGVRAGELFF
>TRBJ2-3|TRBV20-1
CCARDEGSGDYTDTQYF
>TRBJ1-5|TRBV10-3
CAISELFSNSNQPQHF
>TRBJ1-6|TRBV7-6
CVSSLAGVDSPLHF
>TRBJ2-5|TRBV7-2
CASSLDIGPGSETQYF
>TRBJ1-1|TRBV6-2/TRBV6-3
CASSYSRDRMNTEAFF
>TRBJ1-2|TRBV13
CATQEGGVPYGYTF
>TRBJ2-7|TRBV7-8
CASSLAPSGGRYEQYF
>TRBJ2-3|TRBV6-1
CASSDRAGARAQDTQYF
>TRBJ1-4|TRBV6-5
CASSYGTGREKLFF
>TRBJ2-5|TRBV20-1
CSASPGQRQETQYF
>TRBJ2-7|TRBV4-2
CASSQDDGAILSLEQYF
>TRBJ2-1|TRBV11-2
CASSRPTSGATLSYNEQFF
>TRBJ2-7|TRBV12-3/TRBV12-4
CASSPTTSGVNYEQYF
>TRBJ1-2|TRBV7-9
CASSSQGQGFGYTF
>TRBJ2-1|TRBV28
CASSLSGFTYNEQFF
>NA|TRBV15
CATSGETQYF
>TRBJ1-3|TRBV3-1
CASSRGQYGNTIYF